These 5 T cell receptor beta chains were sequenced from one sample in a study of CD8 T cells in Susac syndrome. Random hexamers were used to reverse transcribe the RNA input (about 0.5 to 1 ug). TCRdb re-analysed the immunoSEQ multiplex PCR reads in MiXCR, keeping a single row per CDR3 protein. Among 65,000 to 90,000 distinct CDR3 sequences listed, over 85% were seen once. Sample: CD8+ T cells from PBMCs. These receptors all come from a human donor with multiple sclerosis.

V is TRBV9 and J is TRBJ2-7, with a possible D match to TRBD2 (5 bases). The length of the CDR3 is 14 residues. The V end lost 4 bases, the J end lost 7 bases, and 18 bases lay between the germline ends. Germline loops: CDR1 SGDLS, CDR2 YYNGEE. CDR3 sequence (DNA): TGTGCCAGCAGCCCCCGAGCGAGCCCGGGGGAGCAGTACTTC. It is translated as CASSPRASPGEQYF.

V usage is TRBV27 and J usage is TRBJ1-5; a possible D gene is TRBD1 (6 bases). The CDR3 loop spans 13 amino acids. Germline V CDR1 and CDR2: MNHEY, SMNVEV (reference sequence). Trimming cost V 7 bases and J 6 bases, with 13 bases left between them. Here the CDR3 DNA reads TGTGCCAGCAAGAAGGCAGGGGTTCAGCCCCAGCATTTT. This gives the protein CASKKAGVQPQHF.

This sequence joins TRBV7-6 and TRBJ2-5, with TRBD1 matching over 7 bases. Germline trimming cut 8 bases from V and 6 bases from J; bases unmatched to any gene: 9. The CDR3 is 13 residues long. Germline V CDR1 and CDR2: SGHVS, FNYEAQ. The CDR3 sequence is CASQQGGPQTQYF. The CDR3 DNA is TGTGCCAGCCAGCAAGGGGGCCCACAGACCCAGTACTTC.

The rearrangement joins TRBV11-2 to TRBJ2-3, with no clear D. V gave up 10 bases and J gave up 6 bases, with 14 bases separating them. The germline V gene has CDR1 SGHAT and CDR2 FQNNGV. The CDR3 length is 12 residues. Written as DNA, the CDR3 is TGTGCCATCCTAGGCGGTGGGGATACGCAGTATTTT. It specifies CAILGGGDTQYF.

The chain is built from TRBV29-1 and TRBJ2-1; TRBD2 aligns across 7 bases. The germline CDR1 and CDR2 sequences are SQVTM and ANQGSEA. The J segment lost 2 bases and the V segment lost 8 bases, leaving 9 bases of the junction unmatched. The CDR3 totals 14 residues. The CDR3 loop is CSLLTGGTYNEQFF. CDR3 coding DNA: TGCAGCCTCCTTACGGGGGGAACCTACAATGAGCAGTTCTTC.